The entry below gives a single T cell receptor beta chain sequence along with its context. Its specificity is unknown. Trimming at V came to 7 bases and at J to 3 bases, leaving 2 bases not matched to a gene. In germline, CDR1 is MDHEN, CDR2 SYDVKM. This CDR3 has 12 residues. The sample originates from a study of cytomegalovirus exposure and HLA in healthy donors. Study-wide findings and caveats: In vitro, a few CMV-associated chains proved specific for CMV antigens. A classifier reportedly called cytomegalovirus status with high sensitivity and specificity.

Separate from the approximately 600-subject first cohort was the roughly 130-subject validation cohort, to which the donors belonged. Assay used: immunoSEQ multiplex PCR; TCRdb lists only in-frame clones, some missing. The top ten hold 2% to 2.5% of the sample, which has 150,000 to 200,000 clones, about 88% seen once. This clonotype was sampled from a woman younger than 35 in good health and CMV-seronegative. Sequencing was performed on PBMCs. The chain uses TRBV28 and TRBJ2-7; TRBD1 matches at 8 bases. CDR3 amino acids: CASTTGGYEQYF. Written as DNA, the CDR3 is TGTGCCAGCACCACAGGGGGCTACGAGCAGTACTTC.